A single sample is the source of the 10 T cell receptor beta chains below, sequenced in a study of blood T cell repertoires in COVID-19. Measured with immunoSEQ multiplex PCR; TCRdb has only the in-frame clones, and not every one. This table has about 220,000 clones, roughly 75% appearing once. The specimen was peripheral blood. These receptors came from a woman between 70 and 85 years old with acute or convalescent COVID-19.

The chain links TRBV18 to TRBJ2-7; D possibly corresponds to TRBD2 (7 bases). The V and J ends lost 0 bases and 4 bases respectively, with 13 bases between them. The CDR3 loop spans 15 amino acids. Germline CDR1 and CDR2: KGHSH and LQKENI. The CDR3 coding sequence is TGTGCCAGCTCACCACCGAATCGGGGGGCGTACGAGCAGTACTTC. It is translated as CASSPPNRGAYEQYF.

The V gene is TRBV24-1, the J gene TRBJ2-2, with D perhaps TRBD2 (5 bases). CDR3 size: 15 residues. Germline CDR1 is KGHDR and CDR2 is SFDVKD. V lost 10 bases and J lost 4, with 18 bases in between. The chain's CDR3 is CATNDYARGTGELFF. The CDR3 region has the DNA TGTGCCACTAATGACTACGCTCGTGGCACCGGGGAGCTGTTTTTT.

The V gene is TRBV2, the J gene TRBJ2-3; TRBD2 matches 13 bases. Trimming removed 7 bases from V and 6 bases from J; junction bases left unmatched: 4. Germline V gene data show CDR1 as SNHLY and CDR2 as FYNNEI. This CDR3 is 14 amino acids long. CDR3 residues: CASKTSGGYDTQYF. CDR3 bases: TGTGCCAGCAAGACTAGCGGGGGGTACGATACGCAGTATTTT.

The rearrangement joins TRBV9 to TRBJ2-5; TRBD2 might be the D (7 bases). CDR1 is SGDLS, CDR2 YYNGEE, per germline. V lost 2 bases to trimming and J lost 4 bases, with 12 bases between them. CDR3 length: 14 amino acids. This chain's CDR3 is CASSVAGGLETQYF. The CDR3 DNA follows: TGTGCCAGCAGCGTCGCCGGGGGGCTAGAGACCCAGTACTTC. Complete variable domain (other parts from reference TRBV9 and TRBJ2-5): DSGVTQTPKHLITATGQRVTLRCSPRSGDLSVYWYQQSLDQGLQFLIQYYNGEERAKGNILERFSAQQFPDLHSELNLSSLELGDSALYFCASSVAGGLETQYFGPGTRLLVL.

The chain recombines TRBV6-6 with TRBJ2-3; 8 positions agree with TRBD2. J lost 6 bases, V lost 7 bases, and 15 bases had no gene match. This CDR3 is 16 amino acids long. CDR1 and CDR2 (germline): MNHNY, SVGAGI (reference sequence). The CDR3 spells CASTSPGGGTSDTQYF. As DNA, the CDR3 is TGTGCCAGCACCTCCCCGGGGGGGGGAACCTCGGATACGCAGTATTTT.

The chain links TRBV30 to TRBJ1-1; 7 nucleotides agree with TRBD1. Germline trimming cut 5 bases from V and 0 bases from J; bases unmatched to any gene: 9. The CDR3 has 15 residues. Looked up from germline, CDR1 is GTSNPN and CDR2 is SVGIG (reference sequence). In DNA, the CDR3 is TGTGCCTGGTTCCCTAAAGGGACAGTGAACACTGAAGCTTTCTTT. Residues: CAWFPKGTVNTEAFF.

V and J are TRBV30 and TRBJ2-3; tentatively, D is TRBD2 (6 bases). This CDR3 has 13 residues. Germline V CDR1 and CDR2: GTSNPN, SVGIG (reference sequence). Trimming left V 1 base short and J 8 bases short, with 13 bases between. For the CDR3, the DNA is TGTGCCTGGAGTGGGGGACTCCTAGGTACGCAGTATTTT. Residues: CAWSGGLLGTQYF.

This rearrangement joins TRBV2 to TRBJ1-1; the D is unclear. The germline V and J ends were trimmed by 7 bases and 10 bases, with 13 bases remaining between them. This CDR3 spans 11 amino acids. Germline values: CDR1 SNHLY, CDR2 FYNNEI. In nucleotides, the CDR3 is TGTGCCAGCACCGTGGGCGGAGGAGCTTTCTTT. Amino acids: CASTVGGGAFF.

The chain employs TRBV27 and TRBJ2-7; tentatively, D is TRBD1 (6 bases). The CDR3 runs to 13 residues. Germline loops: CDR1 MNHEY, CDR2 SMNVEV (reference sequence). Trimming removed 1 base at V and 4 bases at J, with 8 bases between. In DNA, the CDR3 is TGTGCCAGCAGTTTATTCCAGGGGTACGAGCAGTACTTC. It yields the protein CASSLFQGYEQYF.

V usage is TRBV27 and J usage is TRBJ2-3, with TRBD2 identical over 9 bases. Germline V gene sequence: CDR1 MNHEY, CDR2 SMNVEV (reference sequence). This CDR3 contains 15 residues. V dropped 4 bases and J dropped 3; count of bases not matched to a gene: 5. CDR3 DNA: TGTGCCAGCAGTTGGGATAGCGGGGGAACAGATACGCAGTATTTT. Amino acid sequence: CASSWDSGGTDTQYF.